The source of this TCR beta chain is a study of somatic mutations in cytotoxic T cells in rheumatoid arthritis. The CDR3 has 13 residues. Germline values: CDR1 MNHEY, CDR2 SMNVEV (reference sequence). The V end lost 5 bases, the J end lost 4 bases, and 11 bases lay between the germline ends. The protocol was immunoSEQ multiplex PCR, while the TCRdb copy is restricted to in-frame clones and leaves out a portion. Among 3,500 to 5,000 clones listed, approximately 93% were seen once. Findings of the study overall: The slightly lower representation of TRBV07 among rheumatoid arthritis patients did not undergo correction for multiple comparisons.

Flow cytometry was used to check the purity of CD4+ and CD8+ cells, which had been isolated by positive magnetic bead selection. As for this clone: Its antigen remains unknown.

This sequence was found in a woman aged 55-69 years with rheumatoid arthritis. The V gene is TRBV27, the J gene TRBJ1-2; D remains unclear. Sequenced sample: CD8+ T cells sorted from blood. The CDR3 loop is CASSGSSGYGYTF. In DNA form, the CDR3 reads TGTGCCAGCAGTGGGAGCTCGGGCTATGGCTACACCTTC.